This TCR beta chain was recorded in a study of control samples from healthy donors and cancer patients. Sequenced by immunoSEQ multiplex PCR; TCRdb stores in-frame clones only, minus some. The data hold about 98,000 clones, with around 80% observed a single time. Sequences were obtained from blood. The receptor comes from a woman under 40 in good health.

The CDR3 sequence is CASRRDRGWADTQYF. CDR3 nucleotides: TGTGCCAGCAGGCGAGACAGGGGTTGGGCAGATACGCAGTATTTT. The V and J genes are TRBV6-5 and TRBJ2-3; 8 bases align to TRBD1. Germline V gene sequence: CDR1 MNHEY, CDR2 SVGAGI. V gave up 6 bases and J gave up 4 bases; unmatched junction bases: 9. This CDR3 is 15 amino acids long.